A single sample gave rise to the 14 T cell receptor beta chains below, sequenced in a study of CD8+ T cells in alopecia areata. Extraction of RNA preceded its reverse transcription into cDNA, which served as the sequencing template. TCRdb's table, derived via immunoSEQ multiplex PCR, lists solely in-frame clones and lacks some. This table has 120,000 or so clones, under 65% appearing once. Noted treatment: oral pan-JAK inhibitor, 5-10 mg twice daily. Material: CD4+ T cells sorted from blood, obtained at week 4, from a patient treated with tofacitinib. These receptors came from a human donor with alopecia areata.

This clone occurred a few times. The genes are TRBV2 and TRBJ2-5, with D perhaps matching TRBD1 (6 bases). The V end was cut by 3 bases, the J end by 3 bases, with 17 bases between. The CDR3 length is 16 residues. The germline gives CDR1 SNHLY, CDR2 FYNNEI. CDR3 in DNA: TGTGCCAGCAGTGATCGGCGAGCATGGGACAAAGAGACCCAGTACTTC. It codes for CASSDRRAWDKETQYF.

In this sample, this clone turned up once. This chain links TRBV27 with TRBJ2-3; D may be TRBD1 (5 bases). CDR3 length: 14 residues. Trimming removed 5 bases from V and 1 base from J, with 10 bases in between. Looked up from germline, CDR1 is MNHEY and CDR2 is SMNVEV (reference sequence). The CDR3 reads CASSVWGGTDTQYF. CDR3 nucleotides: TGTGCCAGCAGTGTGTGGGGCGGCACAGATACGCAGTATTTT.

The genes are TRBV4-1 and TRBJ2-1; 7 bases map to TRBD2. Trimming at V came to 1 base and at J to 0 bases, leaving 3 bases not matched to a gene. The V gene's germline CDR1 is MGHRA and CDR2 YSYEKL. This CDR3 spans 16 amino acids. The CDR3 coding sequence is TGCGCCAGCAGCCAAGTTGGCGGGAGCTCCTACAATGAGCAGTTCTTC. This sequence encodes CASSQVGGSSYNEQFF.

V gene TRBV29-1 combines with J gene TRBJ1-2; no clear D gene. The CDR3 is made up of 11 amino acids. Trimming stripped 7 bases from V and 0 bases from J, with 6 bases between. CDR1 and CDR2 from the germline V gene are SQVTM and ANQGSEA. The CDR3 nucleotides are TGCAGCGGCCTCACTAACTATGGCTACACCTTC. The encoded protein is CSGLTNYGYTF.

This chain uses TRBV4-1 with TRBJ2-1; D gene uncertain. The germline gives CDR1 MGHRA, CDR2 YSYEKL. CDR3 length: 13 amino acids. V was cut by 0 bases and J by 10 bases, with 10 bases left in between. CDR3 region: CASSQELESEQFF. The CDR3 nucleotides read TGCGCCAGCAGCCAAGAGTTAGAGTCCGAGCAGTTCTTC.

The chain has TRBV5-6 and TRBJ1-1; D gene ambiguous. The germline V gene encodes CDR1 SGHDT and CDR2 YYEEEE. V was pared by 1 base and J by 0 bases, with 13 bases between. There are 16 residues in the CDR3. In DNA form, the CDR3 reads TGTGCCAGCAGCTTGCCCGACGGATACATGAACACTGAAGCTTTCTTT. Residues: CASSLPDGYMNTEAFF.

The chain carries TRBV7-9 and TRBJ2-1; D is ambiguous. The germline V gene has CDR1 SEHNR and CDR2 FQNEAQ (reference sequence). V was cut by 1 base and J by 5 bases, with 9 bases left in between. This CDR3 region has 14 residues. Here the CDR3 DNA reads TGTGCCAGCAGCTTAGGCGGAGCCCACAATGAGCAGTTCTTC. Translated: CASSLGGAHNEQFF.

This clone was seen repeatedly, ten times or more. The same CDR3 can be traced to other DNA sequences in this sample. The chain combines TRBV5-6 with TRBJ2-3; no clear D. Germline V gives CDR1 SGHDT, CDR2 YYEEEE. V dropped 3 bases and J dropped 2 bases, with 1 base sitting between them. This CDR3 is 11 amino acids long. CDR3 in amino acids: CASSYTDTQYF. CDR3 in DNA: TGTGCCAGCAGCTACACAGATACGCAGTATTTT.

This clone was seen once. V is TRBV29-1 and J is TRBJ1-2; perhaps TRBD1 as D (5 bases). The germline V and J ends were trimmed by 5 bases and 5 bases, with 12 bases remaining between them. Germline V lookup: CDR1 SQVTM, CDR2 ANQGSEA. The CDR3 sequence is 12 residues long. The CDR3 nucleotides are TGCAGCGTTCCAGGGCAGCGTTATGGCTACACCTTC. This gives the protein CSVPGQRYGYTF.

The chain employs TRBV7-9 and TRBJ2-1; D call uncertain. CDR1 and CDR2 from the germline V gene are SEHNR and FQNEAQ (reference sequence). V lost 5 bases, J lost 7 bases, and 6 bases lay in between. The CDR3 is 11 amino acids. The CDR3: CASSNLNEQFF. In DNA, the CDR3 is TGTGCCAGCAGCAATCTTAATGAGCAGTTCTTC.

The CDR3 region has the DNA TGTGCCAGCAGCTTAGCGATGACTAGCGGGGGCGCAGATACGCAGTATTTT. Residues: CASSLAMTSGGADTQYF. The rearrangement joins TRBV7-2 to TRBJ2-3, with TRBD2 matching over 12 bases. Germline V gives CDR1 SGHTA, CDR2 FQGNSA. CDR3 length equals 17 residues. V trimming: 0 bases; J trimming: 4 bases; junction bases outside the gene matches: 5. Full variable domain (rest looked up from reference TRBV7-2 and TRBJ2-3): GAGVSQSPSNKVTEKGKDVELRCDPISGHTALYWYRQSLGQGLEFLIYFQGNSAPDKSGLPSDRFSAERTGGSVSTLTIQRTQQEDSAVYLCASSLAMTSGGADTQYFGPGTRLTVL.

A word on this clone: Other DNA variants within this sample encode the same CDR3. The V and J genes are TRBV30 and TRBJ2-3, with 8 bases identical to TRBD2. Germline CDR1 is GTSNPN and CDR2 is SVGIG (reference sequence). This CDR3 is 14 amino acids long. With 0 bases clipped from V and 1 base from J, the junction kept 0 bases outside the gene matches. CDR3 sequence (DNA): TGTGCCTGGAGTGTAGCGGGGGGCACAGATACGCAGTATTTT. Translating it yields CAWSVAGGTDTQYF.

This clone has a single count. This rearrangement joins TRBV11-2 to TRBJ2-3; D gene uncertain. V lost 3 bases and J lost 0, with 10 bases in between. The CDR3 extends over 15 amino acids. Germline values: CDR1 SGHAT, CDR2 FQNNGV. The CDR3, as DNA: TGTGCCAGCAGCTTTATGGCCCGAAGCACAGATACGCAGTATTTT. Its protein is CASSFMARSTDTQYF.

The chain uses TRBV7-6 and TRBJ1-2; tentative D call: TRBD1 (5 bases). V lost 1 base and J lost 4, with 7 bases in between. The germline CDR1 and CDR2 sequences are SGHVS and FNYEAQ. The CDR3 length is 13 residues. CDR3 nucleotide sequence: TGTGCCAGCAGCTTAGGGGGGACCTATGGCTACACCTTC. Amino acid sequence: CASSLGGTYGYTF. The full variable domain, its missing parts supplied by reference TRBV7-6 and TRBJ1-2, is GAGVSQSPRYKVTKRGQDVALRCDPISGHVSLYWYRQALGQGPEFLTYFNYEAQQDKSGLPNDRFSAERPEGSISTLTIQRTEQRDSAMYRCASSLGGTYGYTFGSGTRLTVV.